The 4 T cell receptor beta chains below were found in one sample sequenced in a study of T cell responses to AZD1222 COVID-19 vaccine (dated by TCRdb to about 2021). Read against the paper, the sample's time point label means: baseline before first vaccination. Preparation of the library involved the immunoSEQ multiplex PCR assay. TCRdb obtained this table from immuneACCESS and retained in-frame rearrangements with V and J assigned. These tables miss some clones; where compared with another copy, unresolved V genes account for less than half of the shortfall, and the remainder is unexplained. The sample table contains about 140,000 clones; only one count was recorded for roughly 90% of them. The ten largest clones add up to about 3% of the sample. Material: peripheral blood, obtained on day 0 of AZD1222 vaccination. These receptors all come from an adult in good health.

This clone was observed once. In DNA, the CDR3 is TGTGCCAGCAGGCTAGCGAGGGCCGCAGATACGCAGTATTTT. Its translation is CASRLARAADTQYF. The rearrangement joins TRBV6-5 to TRBJ2-3; perhaps TRBD2 as D (6 bases). The germline V and J ends were trimmed by 6 bases and 4 bases, with 14 bases remaining between them. Germline CDR1 is MNHEY and CDR2 is SVGAGI. The CDR3 is made up of 14 amino acids.

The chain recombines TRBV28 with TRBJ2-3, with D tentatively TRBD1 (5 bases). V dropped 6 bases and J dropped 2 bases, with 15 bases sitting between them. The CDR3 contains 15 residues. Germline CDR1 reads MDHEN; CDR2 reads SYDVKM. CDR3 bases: TGTGCCAGCAGCATGGGGCAGGGAAACACAGATACGCAGTATTTT. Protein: CASSMGQGNTDTQYF. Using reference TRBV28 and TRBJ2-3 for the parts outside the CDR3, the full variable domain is DVKVTQSSRYLVKRTGEKVFLECVQDMDHENMFWYRQDPGLGLRLIYFSYDVKMKEKGDIPEGYSVSREKKERFSLILESASTNQTSMYLCASSMGQGNTDTQYFGPGTRLTVL.

The CDR3 reads CASSFPTGETQYF. In DNA, the CDR3 is TGTGCCAGCAGCTTCCCGACCGGAGAGACCCAGTACTTC. V usage is TRBV11-3 and J usage is TRBJ2-5, with D uncertain. Germline CDR1 SGHNT, CDR2 YENEEA. CDR3 length: 13 residues. V was cut by 3 bases and J by 4 bases, with 9 bases left in between.

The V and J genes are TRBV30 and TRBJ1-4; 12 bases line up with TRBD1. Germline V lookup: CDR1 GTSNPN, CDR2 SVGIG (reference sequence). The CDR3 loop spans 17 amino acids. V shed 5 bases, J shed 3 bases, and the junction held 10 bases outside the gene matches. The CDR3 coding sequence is TGTGCCTGGTCCCGCCGGGACAGGGGGCTGGCTAATGAAAAACTGTTTTTT. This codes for CAWSRRDRGLANEKLFF.